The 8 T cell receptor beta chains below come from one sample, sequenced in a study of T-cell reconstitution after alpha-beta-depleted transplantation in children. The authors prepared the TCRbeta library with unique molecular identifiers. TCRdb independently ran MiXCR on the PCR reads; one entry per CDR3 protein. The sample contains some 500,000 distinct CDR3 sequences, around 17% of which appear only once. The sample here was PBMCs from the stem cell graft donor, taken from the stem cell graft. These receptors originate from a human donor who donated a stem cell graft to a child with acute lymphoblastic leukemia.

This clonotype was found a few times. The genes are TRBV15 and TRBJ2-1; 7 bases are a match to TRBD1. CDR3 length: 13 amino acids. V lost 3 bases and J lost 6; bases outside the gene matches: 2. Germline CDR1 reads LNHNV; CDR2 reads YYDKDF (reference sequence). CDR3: CATSRAGGNEQFF. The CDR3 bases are TGTGCCACCAGCAGGGCAGGGGGCAATGAGCAGTTCTTC.

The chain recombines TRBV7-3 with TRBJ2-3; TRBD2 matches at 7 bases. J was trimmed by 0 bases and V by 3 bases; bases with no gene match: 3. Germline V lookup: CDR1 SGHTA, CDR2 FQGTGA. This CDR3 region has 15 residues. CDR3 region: CASSFPGGSTDTQYF. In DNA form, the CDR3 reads TGTGCCAGCAGCTTTCCCGGGGGGAGCACAGATACGCAGTATTTT.

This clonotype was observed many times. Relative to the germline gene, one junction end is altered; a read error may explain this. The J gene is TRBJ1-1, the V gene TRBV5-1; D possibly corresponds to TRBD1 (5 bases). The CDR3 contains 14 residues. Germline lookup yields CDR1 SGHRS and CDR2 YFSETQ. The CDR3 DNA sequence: TGTGCCAGCAGCTTGGGGGTCATGAACACTGAAGCTTTCTTT. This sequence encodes CASSLGVMNTEAFF.

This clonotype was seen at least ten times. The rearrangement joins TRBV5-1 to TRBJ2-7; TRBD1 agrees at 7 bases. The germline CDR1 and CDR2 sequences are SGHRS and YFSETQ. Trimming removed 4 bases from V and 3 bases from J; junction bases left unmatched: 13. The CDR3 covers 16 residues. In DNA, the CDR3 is TGCGCCAGCAGCCGAAACACGGGACAGCTACGCTACGAGCAGTACTTC. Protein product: CASSRNTGQLRYEQYF.

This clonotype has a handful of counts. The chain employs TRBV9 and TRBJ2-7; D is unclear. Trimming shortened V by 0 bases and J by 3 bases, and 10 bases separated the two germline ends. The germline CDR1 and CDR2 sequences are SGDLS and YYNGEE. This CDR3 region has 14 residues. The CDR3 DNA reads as TGTGCCAGCAGCGTAGGAGACCTTATCTACGAGCAGTACTTC. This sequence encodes CASSVGDLIYEQYF. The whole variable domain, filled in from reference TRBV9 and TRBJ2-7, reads DSGVTQTPKHLITATGQRVTLRCSPRSGDLSVYWYQQSLDQGLQFLIQYYNGEERAKGNILERFSAQQFPDLHSELNLSSLELGDSALYFCASSVGDLIYEQYFGPGTRLTVT.

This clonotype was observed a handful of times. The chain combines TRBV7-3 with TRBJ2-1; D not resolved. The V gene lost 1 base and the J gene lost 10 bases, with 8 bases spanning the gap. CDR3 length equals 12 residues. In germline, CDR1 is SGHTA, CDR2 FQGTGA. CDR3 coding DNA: TGTGCCAGCAGCTTAATACCCCACGAGCAGTTCTTC. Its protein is CASSLIPHEQFF.

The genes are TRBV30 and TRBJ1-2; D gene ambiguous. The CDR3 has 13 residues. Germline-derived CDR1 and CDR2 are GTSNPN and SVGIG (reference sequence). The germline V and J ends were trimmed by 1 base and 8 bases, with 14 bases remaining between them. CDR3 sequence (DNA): TGTGCCTGGAGTGCCACGGGCCGTACAGGCTACACCTTC. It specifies CAWSATGRTGYTF.

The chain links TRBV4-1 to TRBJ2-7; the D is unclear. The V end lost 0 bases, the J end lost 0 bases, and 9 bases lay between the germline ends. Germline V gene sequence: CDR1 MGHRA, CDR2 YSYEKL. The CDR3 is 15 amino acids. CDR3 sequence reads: CASSQDPAVSYEQYF. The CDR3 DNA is TGCGCCAGCAGCCAAGACCCCGCAGTCTCCTACGAGCAGTACTTC.